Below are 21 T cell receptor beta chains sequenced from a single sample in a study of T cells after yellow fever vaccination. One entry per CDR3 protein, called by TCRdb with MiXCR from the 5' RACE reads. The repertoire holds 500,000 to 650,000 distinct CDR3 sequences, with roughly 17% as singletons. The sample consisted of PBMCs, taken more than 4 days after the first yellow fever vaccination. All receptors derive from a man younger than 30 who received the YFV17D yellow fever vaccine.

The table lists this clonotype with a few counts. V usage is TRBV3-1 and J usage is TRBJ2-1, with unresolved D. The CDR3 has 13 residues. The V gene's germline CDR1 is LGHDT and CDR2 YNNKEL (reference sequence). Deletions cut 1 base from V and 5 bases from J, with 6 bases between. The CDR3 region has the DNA TGTGCCAGCAGCCAAGGCAGCCACAATGAGCAGTTCTTC. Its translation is CASSQGSHNEQFF.

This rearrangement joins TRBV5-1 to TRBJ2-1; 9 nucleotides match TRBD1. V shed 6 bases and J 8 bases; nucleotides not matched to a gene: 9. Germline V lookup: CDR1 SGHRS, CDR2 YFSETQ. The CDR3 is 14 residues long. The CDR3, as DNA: TGCGCCAGCACTGATCCGGGACAGGGTGATGAGCAGTTCTTC. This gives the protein CASTDPGQGDEQFF.

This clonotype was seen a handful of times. CDR3 residues: CASSLRDTAMYPIYF. CDR3 DNA sequence: TGTGCCAGCAGCCTACGAGATACAGCAATGTACCCCATATATTTT. This chain uses TRBV7-7 with TRBJ1-3; D is ambiguous. This CDR3 has 15 residues. V lost 5 bases, J lost 11 bases, and 22 bases lay in between. Germline CDR1 reads SSHAT; CDR2 reads FNYEAQ (reference sequence).

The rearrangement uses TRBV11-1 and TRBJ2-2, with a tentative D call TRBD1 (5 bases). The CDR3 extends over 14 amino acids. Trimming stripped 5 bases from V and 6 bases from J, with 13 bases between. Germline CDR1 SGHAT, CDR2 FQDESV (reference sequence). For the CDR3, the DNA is TGTGCCAGCAGCGACCGACAGTTCCCCGGGGAGCTGTTTTTT. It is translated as CASSDRQFPGELFF. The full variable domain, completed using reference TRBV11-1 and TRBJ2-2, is EAEVAQSPRYKITEKSQAVAFWCDPISGHATLYWYRQILGQGPELLVQFQDESVVDDSQLPKDRFSAERLKGVDSTLKIQPAELGDSAMYLCASSDRQFPGELFFGEGSRLTVL.

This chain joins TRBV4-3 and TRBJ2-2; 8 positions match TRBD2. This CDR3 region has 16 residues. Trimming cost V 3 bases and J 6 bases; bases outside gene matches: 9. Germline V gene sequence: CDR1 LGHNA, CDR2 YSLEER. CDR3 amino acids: CASSQDWTSFSGELFF. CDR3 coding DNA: TGCGCCAGCAGCCAGGATTGGACTAGCTTTTCCGGGGAGCTGTTTTTT.

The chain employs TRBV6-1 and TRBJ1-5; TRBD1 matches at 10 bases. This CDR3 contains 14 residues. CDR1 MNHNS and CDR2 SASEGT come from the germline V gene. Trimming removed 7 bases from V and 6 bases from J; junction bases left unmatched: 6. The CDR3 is CASNGQGVGQPQHF. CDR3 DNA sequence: TGTGCCAGCAATGGACAGGGGGTCGGTCAGCCCCAGCATTTT.

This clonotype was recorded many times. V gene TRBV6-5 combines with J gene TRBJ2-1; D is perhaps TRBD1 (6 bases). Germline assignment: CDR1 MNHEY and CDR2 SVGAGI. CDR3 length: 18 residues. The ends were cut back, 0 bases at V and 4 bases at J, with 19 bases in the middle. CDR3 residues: CASSYSIQLDSPYNEQFF. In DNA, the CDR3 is TGTGCCAGCAGTTACTCGATCCAGTTGGACAGCCCGTACAATGAGCAGTTCTTC.

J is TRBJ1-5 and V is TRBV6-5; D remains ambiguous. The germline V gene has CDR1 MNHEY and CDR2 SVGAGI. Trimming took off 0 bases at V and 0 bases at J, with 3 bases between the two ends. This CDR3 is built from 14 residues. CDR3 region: CASSYSSSNQPQHF. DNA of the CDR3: TGTGCCAGCAGTTACTCTTCTAGCAATCAGCCCCAGCATTTT.

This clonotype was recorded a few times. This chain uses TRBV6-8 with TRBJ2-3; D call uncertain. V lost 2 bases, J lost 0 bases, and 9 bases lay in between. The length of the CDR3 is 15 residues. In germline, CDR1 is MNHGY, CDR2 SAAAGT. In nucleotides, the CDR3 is TGTGCCAGCAGTTACGTGGGCATGAGCACAGATACGCAGTATTTT. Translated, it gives CASSYVGMSTDTQYF.

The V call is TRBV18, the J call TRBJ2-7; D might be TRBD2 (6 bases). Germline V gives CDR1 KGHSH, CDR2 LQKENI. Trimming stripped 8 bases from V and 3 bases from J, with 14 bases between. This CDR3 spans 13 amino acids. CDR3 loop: CASGAGTHYEQYF. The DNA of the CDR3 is TGTGCCAGCGGGGCCGGGACTCACTACGAGCAGTACTTC.

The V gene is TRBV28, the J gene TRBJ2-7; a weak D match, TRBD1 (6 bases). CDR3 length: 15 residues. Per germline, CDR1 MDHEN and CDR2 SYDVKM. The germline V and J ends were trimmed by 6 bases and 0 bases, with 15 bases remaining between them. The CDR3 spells CASSTGTPRSYEQYV. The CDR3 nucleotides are TGTGCCAGCAGCACCGGGACACCGCGCTCCTACGAGCAGTACGTC.

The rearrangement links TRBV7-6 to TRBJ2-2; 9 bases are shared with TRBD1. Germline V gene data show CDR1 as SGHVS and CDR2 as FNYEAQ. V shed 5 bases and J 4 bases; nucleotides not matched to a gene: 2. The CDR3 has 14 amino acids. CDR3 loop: CASSVDRGTGELFF. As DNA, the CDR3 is TGTGCCAGCAGCGTGGACAGGGGCACCGGGGAGCTGTTTTTT.

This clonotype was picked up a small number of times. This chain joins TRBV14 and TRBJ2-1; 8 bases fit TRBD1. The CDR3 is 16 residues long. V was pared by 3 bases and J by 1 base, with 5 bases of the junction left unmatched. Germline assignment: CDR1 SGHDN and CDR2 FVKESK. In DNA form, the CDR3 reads TGTGCCAGCAGCCACTACAGGGGGGATTCCTACAATGAGCAGTTCTTC. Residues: CASSHYRGDSYNEQFF.

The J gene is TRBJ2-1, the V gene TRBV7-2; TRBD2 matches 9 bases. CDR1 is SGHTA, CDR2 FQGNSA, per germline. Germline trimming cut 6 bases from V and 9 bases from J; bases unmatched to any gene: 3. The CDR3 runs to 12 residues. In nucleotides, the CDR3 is TGTGCCAGCAGGCGGGGGGGCGGTGAGCAGTTCTTC. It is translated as CASRRGGGEQFF.

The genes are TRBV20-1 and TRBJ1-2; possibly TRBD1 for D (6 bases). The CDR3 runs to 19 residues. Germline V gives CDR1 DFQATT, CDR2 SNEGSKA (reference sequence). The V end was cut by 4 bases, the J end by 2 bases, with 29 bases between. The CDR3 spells CSATAGGSWAAERNYGYTF. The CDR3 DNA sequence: TGCAGTGCTACCGCGGGGGGCAGCTGGGCAGCCGAGCGGAACTATGGCTACACCTTC.

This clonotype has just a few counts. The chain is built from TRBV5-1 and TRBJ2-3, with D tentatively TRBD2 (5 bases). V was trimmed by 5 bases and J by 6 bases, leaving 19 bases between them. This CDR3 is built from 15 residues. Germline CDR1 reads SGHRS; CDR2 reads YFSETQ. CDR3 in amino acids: CASRQPTGLGDTQYF. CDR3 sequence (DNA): TGCGCCAGCAGACAACCGACGGGATTGGGGGATACGCAGTATTTT.

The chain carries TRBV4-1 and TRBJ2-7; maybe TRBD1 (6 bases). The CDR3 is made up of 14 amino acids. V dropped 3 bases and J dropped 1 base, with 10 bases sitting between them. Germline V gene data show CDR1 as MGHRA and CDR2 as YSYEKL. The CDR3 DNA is TGCGCCAGCAGCCACCCGGACAGATCCTACGAGCAGTACTTC. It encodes CASSHPDRSYEQYF.

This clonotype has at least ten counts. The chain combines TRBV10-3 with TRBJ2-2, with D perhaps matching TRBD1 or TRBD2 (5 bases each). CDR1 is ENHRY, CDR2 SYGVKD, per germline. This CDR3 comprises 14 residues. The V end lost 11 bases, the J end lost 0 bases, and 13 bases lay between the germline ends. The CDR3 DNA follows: TGTGCCGTAAACCGGGACGCGAACACCGGGGAGCTGTTTTTT. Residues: CAVNRDANTGELFF.

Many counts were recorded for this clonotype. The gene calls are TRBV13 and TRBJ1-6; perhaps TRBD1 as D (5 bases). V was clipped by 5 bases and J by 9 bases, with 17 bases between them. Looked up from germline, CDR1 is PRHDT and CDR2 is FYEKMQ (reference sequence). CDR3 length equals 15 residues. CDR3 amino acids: CASSTRSAGSSPLHF. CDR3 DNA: TGTGCCAGCAGCACACGGAGTGCAGGGAGTTCACCCCTCCACTTT.

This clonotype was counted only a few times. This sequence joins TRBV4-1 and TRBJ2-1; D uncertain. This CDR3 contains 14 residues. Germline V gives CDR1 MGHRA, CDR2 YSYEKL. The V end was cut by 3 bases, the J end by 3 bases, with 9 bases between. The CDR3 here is CASSHLRIYNEQFF. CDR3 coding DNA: TGCGCCAGCAGCCACCTCAGGATCTACAATGAGCAGTTCTTC.

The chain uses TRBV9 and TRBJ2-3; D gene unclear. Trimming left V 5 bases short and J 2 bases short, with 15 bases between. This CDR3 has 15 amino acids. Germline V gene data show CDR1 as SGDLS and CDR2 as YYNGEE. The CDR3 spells CASRPSWGITDTQYF. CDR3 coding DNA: TGTGCCAGCAGACCGTCTTGGGGAATCACAGATACGCAGTATTTT.